The next 16 T cell receptor beta chains were all read from a single sample in a study of graft-versus-host responses after intestinal transplantation. Sequencing was performed with immunoSEQ multiplex PCR; in TCRdb, only in-frame clones are kept and a portion is missing. The sample comprises some 100,000 clones, roughly nine tenths of which are singletons, and more than 0.75% rests with the top ten. For these TCRs, the target antigens are not known. The sample here was unstimulated CD4+ T cells sorted from spleen or lymph node cells, taken before transplant. Receptors originate from a human donor who was the organ donor for an intestinal transplant.

The chain carries TRBV5-1 and TRBJ2-5; D ambiguous. V lost 4 bases to trimming and J lost 4 bases, with 11 bases between them. Germline CDR1 SGHRS, CDR2 YFSETQ. CDR3 length equals 13 residues. In DNA form, the CDR3 reads TGCGCCAGCAGCCAGGTCGGATCAGAGACCCAGTACTTC. This encodes CASSQVGSETQYF.

V gene TRBV5-1 combines with J gene TRBJ2-3; no clear D gene. Germline CDR1 is SGHRS and CDR2 is YFSETQ. Between the trimmed V and J ends, which lost 2 bases and 2 bases, there was a span of 3 bases. There are 12 residues in the CDR3. As DNA, the CDR3 is TGCGCCAGCAGCTTACACACAGATACGCAGTATTTT. This gives the protein CASSLHTDTQYF.

The gene calls are TRBV4-1 and TRBJ2-4; D is uncertain. CDR3 length equals 15 residues. V dropped 1 base and J dropped 7 bases, with 14 bases sitting between them. Germline lookup yields CDR1 MGHRA and CDR2 YSYEKL. The CDR3 reads CASSQVATTLNIQYF. The CDR3 DNA reads as TGCGCCAGCAGCCAAGTCGCGACAACCCTCAACATTCAGTACTTC.

The rearrangement uses TRBV7-9 and TRBJ1-2; the D is unclear. The CDR3 sequence is 12 residues long. CDR1 is SEHNR and CDR2 is FQNEAQ in the germline V gene (reference sequence). Trimming took off 3 bases at V and 6 bases at J, with 8 bases between the two ends. The CDR3 DNA is TGTGCCAGCAGCTTCTCGGGTGATGGCTACACCTTC. This codes for CASSFSGDGYTF.

The chain carries TRBV6-1 and TRBJ1-5; 7 bases fit TRBD1. The CDR3 runs to 15 residues. The V segment lost 2 bases and the J segment 6 bases; nucleotides outside the gene matches: 7. Germline loops: CDR1 MNHNS, CDR2 SASEGT. CDR3 DNA: TGTGCCAGCAGTGAAAACAGGGGAAGCGCTCAGCCCCAGCATTTT. It specifies CASSENRGSAQPQHF.

Written as DNA, the CDR3 is TGTGCCAGTAGTAGGCTAGCGGGTTCCCAAGAGACCCAGTACTTC. It translates to CASSRLAGSQETQYF. The chain couples TRBV19 to TRBJ2-5; TRBD2 matches 8 bases. The germline V gene encodes CDR1 LNHDA and CDR2 SQIVND (reference sequence). Trimming removed 4 bases from V and 1 base from J; junction bases left unmatched: 5. The CDR3 extends over 15 amino acids.

The V gene is TRBV29-1, the J gene TRBJ1-3; D not resolved. Trimming cost V 4 bases and J 4 bases, with 14 bases left between them. The CDR3 sequence is 14 residues long. The germline CDR1 and CDR2 sequences are SQVTM and ANQGSEA. This CDR3 reads CSVGDPKNGNTIYF. The DNA of the CDR3 is TGCAGCGTTGGAGACCCCAAGAACGGAAACACCATATATTTT.

The chain uses TRBV5-4 and TRBJ2-1; possibly TRBD2 for D (5 bases). The CDR3 has 16 amino acids. Between the trimmed V and J ends, which lost 4 bases and 0 bases, there was a span of 14 bases. Germline CDR1 and CDR2: SGHNT and YYREEE (reference sequence). CDR3 sequence: CASSTSLGVSYNEQFF. DNA for the CDR3: TGTGCCAGCAGCACGTCACTAGGCGTCTCCTACAATGAGCAGTTCTTC.

The CDR3 loop is CASSLLQGLTDTQYF. CDR3 coding DNA: TGTGCCAGCAGTCTCCTTCAGGGTCTCACAGATACGCAGTATTTT. The V gene is TRBV9, the J gene TRBJ2-3; D perhaps matches TRBD1 (5 bases). Trimming pared 5 bases from V and 2 bases from J, leaving 15 bases between. This CDR3 is built from 15 residues. Germline loops: CDR1 SGDLS, CDR2 YYNGEE.

This sequence joins TRBV15 and TRBJ2-7, with 8 bases identical to TRBD2. V dropped 1 base and J dropped 5; count of bases not matched to a gene: 7. CDR3 length: 15 residues. CDR1 is LNHNV, CDR2 YYDKDF, per germline (reference sequence). The CDR3, as DNA: TGTGCCACCAGCAGAGGGGGGACTAGGGTCCACGAGCAGTACTTC. Protein: CATSRGGTRVHEQYF.

V and J are TRBV7-3 and TRBJ2-1, with 7 bases identical to TRBD1. CDR1 is SGHTA and CDR2 is FQGTGA in the germline V gene. The CDR3 length is 16 residues. V shed 5 bases and J 4 bases; nucleotides not matched to a gene: 11. CDR3 coding DNA: TGTGCCAGCAGCGCCTCCGGGACAGAGCTATACAATGAGCAGTTCTTC. Amino acids: CASSASGTELYNEQFF. The variable domain in full, with the rest retrieved from reference TRBV7-3 and TRBJ2-1, is GAGVSQTPSNKVTEKGKYVELRCDPISGHTALYWYRQSLGQGPEFLIYFQGTGAADDSGLPNDRFFAVRPEGSVSTLKIQRTERGDSAVYLCASSASGTELYNEQFFGPGTRLTVL.

The rearrangement links TRBV14 to TRBJ1-3; no reliable D call. Germline V gene lookup returns CDR1 SGHDN and CDR2 FVKESK. The CDR3 sequence is 13 residues long. Trimming took 4 bases from V and 0 from J, leaving 4 bases between them. In DNA form, the CDR3 reads TGTGCCAGCAGCCCTCTCTCTGGAAACACCATATATTTT. This codes for CASSPLSGNTIYF.

This chain links TRBV9 with TRBJ2-5, with 8 bases lining up with TRBD1. CDR1 SGDLS and CDR2 YYNGEE come from the germline V gene. The junction had 4 bases not matched to a gene; V was cut back by 3 bases and J by 3 bases. The CDR3 covers 14 residues. This CDR3 is CASSATTGEETQYF. The CDR3 DNA reads as TGTGCCAGCAGCGCGACGACAGGGGAAGAGACCCAGTACTTC.

The rearrangement uses TRBV19 and TRBJ2-1, with 13 bases aligning to TRBD2. The CDR3 covers 15 residues. Per the germline V gene, CDR1 is LNHDA and CDR2 is SQIVND (reference sequence). V lost 5 bases, J lost 5 bases, and 3 bases stayed unmatched. The CDR3 DNA sequence: TGTGCCAGTAGTGCGGGACTAGCGGGGAACAATGAGCAGTTCTTC. Its translation is CASSAGLAGNNEQFF.

The rearrangement uses TRBV10-3 and TRBJ1-2; 8 bases fit TRBD1. V lost 7 bases, J lost 6 bases, and 7 bases stayed unmatched. The CDR3 has 13 residues. The germline V gene encodes CDR1 ENHRY and CDR2 SYGVKD. As DNA, the CDR3 is TGTGCCATCACCGGACAGGGTATCGATGGCTACACCTTC. It translates to CAITGQGIDGYTF.

The genes are TRBV30 and TRBJ2-7; D is unclear. CDR3 size: 12 residues. Between the trimmed V and J ends, which lost 3 bases and 6 bases, there was a span of 12 bases. Germline V lookup: CDR1 GTSNPN, CDR2 SVGIG (reference sequence). As DNA, the CDR3 is TGTGCCTGGAGCCCGACCCGGTTCGAGCAGTACTTC. Amino acids: CAWSPTRFEQYF.